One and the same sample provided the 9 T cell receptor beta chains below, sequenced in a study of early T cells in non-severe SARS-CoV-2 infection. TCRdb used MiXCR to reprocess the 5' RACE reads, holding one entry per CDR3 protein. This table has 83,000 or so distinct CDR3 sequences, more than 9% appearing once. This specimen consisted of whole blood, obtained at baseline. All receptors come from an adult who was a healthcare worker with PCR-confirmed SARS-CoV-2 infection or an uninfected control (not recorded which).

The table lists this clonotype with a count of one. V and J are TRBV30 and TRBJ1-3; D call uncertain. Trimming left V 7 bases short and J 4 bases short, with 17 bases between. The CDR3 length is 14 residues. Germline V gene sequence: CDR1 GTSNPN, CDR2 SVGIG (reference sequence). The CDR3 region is CASSGRGFGNTIYF. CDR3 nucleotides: TGTGCCTCCTCAGGTCGGGGTTTCGGAAACACCATATATTTT. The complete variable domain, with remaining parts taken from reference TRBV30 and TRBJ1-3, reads SQTIHQWPATLVQPVGSPLSLECTVEGTSNPNLYWYRQAAGRGLQLLFYSVGIGQISSEVPQNLSASRPQDRQFILSSKKLLLSDSGFYLCASSGRGFGNTIYFGEGSWLTVV.

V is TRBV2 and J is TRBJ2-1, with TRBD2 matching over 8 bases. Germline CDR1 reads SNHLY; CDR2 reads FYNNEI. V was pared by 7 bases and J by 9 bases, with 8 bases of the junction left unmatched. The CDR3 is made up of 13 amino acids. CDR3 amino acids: CASTGAGVIEQFF. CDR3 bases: TGTGCCAGCACCGGAGCGGGAGTGATTGAGCAGTTCTTC.

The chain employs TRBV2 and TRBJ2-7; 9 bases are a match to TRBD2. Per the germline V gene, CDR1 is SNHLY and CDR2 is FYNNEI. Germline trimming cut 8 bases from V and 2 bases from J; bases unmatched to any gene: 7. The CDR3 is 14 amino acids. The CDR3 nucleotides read TGTGCCAGCCAGACTAGCGGATTCACCTACGAGCAGTACTTC. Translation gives CASQTSGFTYEQYF.

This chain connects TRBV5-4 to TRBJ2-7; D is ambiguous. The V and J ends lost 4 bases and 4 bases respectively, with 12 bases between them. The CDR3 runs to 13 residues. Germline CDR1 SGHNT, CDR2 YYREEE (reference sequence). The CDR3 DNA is TGTGCCAGCAGCGTAGGTTCTCAATACGAGCAGTACTTC. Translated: CASSVGSQYEQYF.

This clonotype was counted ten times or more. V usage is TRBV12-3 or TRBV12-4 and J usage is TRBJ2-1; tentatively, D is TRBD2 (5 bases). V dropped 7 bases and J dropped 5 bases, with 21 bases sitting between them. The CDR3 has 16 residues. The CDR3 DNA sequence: TGTGCCAGCACATCTACGTCCGTCGGGGTCGACAATGAGCAGTTCTTC. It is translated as CASTSTSVGVDNEQFF.

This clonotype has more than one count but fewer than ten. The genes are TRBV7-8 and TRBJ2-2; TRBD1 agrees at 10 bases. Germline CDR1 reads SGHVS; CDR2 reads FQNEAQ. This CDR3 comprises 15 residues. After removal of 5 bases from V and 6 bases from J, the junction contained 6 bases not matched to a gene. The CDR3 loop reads CASSKDRGRAGELFF. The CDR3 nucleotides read TGTGCCAGCAGCAAAGACAGGGGGCGTGCCGGGGAGCTGTTTTTT.

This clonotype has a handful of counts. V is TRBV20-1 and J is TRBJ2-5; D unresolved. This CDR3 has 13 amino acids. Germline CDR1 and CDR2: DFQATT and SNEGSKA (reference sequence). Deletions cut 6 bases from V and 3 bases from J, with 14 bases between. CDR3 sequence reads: CSAEKRREETQYF. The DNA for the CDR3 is TGCAGTGCCGAGAAAAGACGGGAAGAGACCCAGTACTTC.

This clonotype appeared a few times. CDR3 DNA: TGTGCCAGCAGTGGGGGCGTTGTGTTCTTC. Amino acids: CASSGGVVFF. The gene calls are TRBV2 and TRBJ2-1; a possible D gene is TRBD1 (5 bases). Germline V gives CDR1 SNHLY, CDR2 FYNNEI. The CDR3 extends over 10 amino acids. V gave up 4 bases and J gave up 15 bases, with 10 bases separating them.

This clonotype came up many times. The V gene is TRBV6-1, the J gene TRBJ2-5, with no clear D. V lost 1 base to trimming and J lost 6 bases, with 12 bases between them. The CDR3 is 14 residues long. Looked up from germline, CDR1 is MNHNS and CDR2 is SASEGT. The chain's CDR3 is CASSEGLEAQTQYF. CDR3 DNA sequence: TGTGCCAGCAGTGAAGGACTTGAGGCGCAGACCCAGTACTTC.